One sample yielded the 18 T cell receptor beta chains listed below, sequenced in a study of human T cells and chemical hapten exposure. Specified time point: patch test 2, 6 weeks after DPC sensitization. Regarding treatment: therapeutic diphenylcyclopropenone sensitization with weekly scalp DPC. TCRdb reprocessed the RACE reads via MiXCR and lists one record per CDR3 protein. The sample gives 330,000 or so distinct CDR3 sequences, about 6% of which show up once; over 5.5% is in the top ten. The input for sequencing was whole blood, taken in connection with sensitization to the hapten diphenylcyclopropenone (DPC). The origin of the receptors is a woman between 18 and 30 years old with alopecia areata. Some clones in this sample may be carry-over from other donors' samples.

J is TRBJ1-1 and V is TRBV5-1; possible D gene TRBD1, 6 bases. This CDR3 comprises 15 residues. V was pared by 5 bases and J by 2 bases, with 16 bases between. CDR1 is SGHRS, CDR2 YFSETQ, per germline. The CDR3 sequence is CASSLQGGTNTEAFF. DNA for the CDR3: TGCGCCAGCAGTTTACAAGGGGGAACTAACACTGAAGCTTTCTTT.

There are a few counts of this clonotype. This chain joins TRBV7-9 and TRBJ1-1; a possible D gene is TRBD1 (6 bases). The CDR3 runs 14 residues. Trimming removed 1 base at V and 2 bases at J, with 8 bases between. Looked up from germline, CDR1 is SEHNR and CDR2 is FQNEAQ (reference sequence). Here the CDR3 DNA reads TGTGCCAGCAGCTTAGACAGGGATAACACTGAAGCTTTCTTT. Translation gives CASSLDRDNTEAFF.

This clonotype has only a few counts. The chain links TRBV6-2 or TRBV6-3 to TRBJ2-1, with 7 bases aligning to TRBD2. This CDR3 is 14 amino acids long. V was pared by 6 bases and J by 5 bases, with 7 bases of the junction left unmatched. Per germline, CDR1 MNHEY and CDR2 SVGEGT. CDR3 DNA: TGTGCCAGCAGCCCAGCGGGGTCAAACAATGAGCAGTTCTTC. Encoded protein: CASSPAGSNNEQFF.

This chain uses TRBV6-5 with TRBJ1-6; D uncertain. This CDR3 spans 16 amino acids. CDR1 is MNHEY and CDR2 is SVGAGI in the germline V gene. Trimming left V 0 bases short and J 9 bases short, with 15 bases between. The CDR3 nucleotides read TGTGCCAGCAGTTACTCGAACGCAGTCTTTACTTCACCCCTCCACTTT. Residues: CASSYSNAVFTSPLHF.

This chain joins TRBV7-2 and TRBJ1-5; TRBD1 matches at 8 bases. Per germline, CDR1 SGHTA and CDR2 FQGNSA. The CDR3 is 17 residues long. J was trimmed by 1 base and V by 4 bases; bases with no gene match: 9. CDR3 bases: TGTGCCAGCAGCTACGCTCCAGGGGGCGGCAGCAATCAGCCCCAGCATTTT. It encodes CASSYAPGGGSNQPQHF.

This clonotype occurred a few times. This chain joins TRBV7-9 and TRBJ1-3; 7 bases are a match to TRBD1. In germline, CDR1 is SEHNR, CDR2 FQNEAQ (reference sequence). The CDR3 runs to 14 residues. The V gene end was trimmed by 5 bases and the J gene end by 4 bases; junction bases not matched to a gene: 5. CDR3 DNA sequence: TGTGCCAGCAGCGCAAGGACAGGCGGAAACACCATATATTTT. Encoded protein: CASSARTGGNTIYF.

This clonotype was counted at least ten times. This chain joins TRBV10-3 and TRBJ2-5; 9 nucleotides line up with TRBD2. Germline V gene data show CDR1 as ENHRY and CDR2 as SYGVKD. Germline trimming cut 2 bases from V and 5 bases from J; bases unmatched to any gene: 18. The CDR3 covers 19 residues. CDR3 bases: TGTGCCATCAGTGAGACTCCTAGCGGGGAAGAAACAAGCCGTGAGACCCAGTACTTC. Its protein is CAISETPSGEETSRETQYF.

This clonotype was seen a few times. V gene TRBV3-1 combines with J gene TRBJ2-3; possibly TRBD2 for D (6 bases). Trimming took off 6 bases at V and 5 bases at J, with 18 bases between the two ends. Germline V gives CDR1 LGHDT, CDR2 YNNKEL (reference sequence). The CDR3 extends over 15 amino acids. The DNA for the CDR3 is TGTGCCAGCAGGGAGAGGGACGGCGGGGTAGATACGCAGTATTTT. It yields the protein CASRERDGGVDTQYF.

The gene calls are TRBV15 and TRBJ2-3; no firm D call. Per the germline V gene, CDR1 is LNHNV and CDR2 is YYDKDF (reference sequence). This CDR3 contains 15 residues. Trimming pared 5 bases from V and 3 bases from J, leaving 15 bases between. DNA for the CDR3: TGTGCCACCAGCTCCATACGGCCAGCTACAGATACGCAGTATTTT. It translates to CATSSIRPATDTQYF. Drawing the rest from reference TRBV15 and TRBJ2-3, the complete variable domain is DAMVIQNPRYQVTQFGKPVTLSCSQTLNHNVMYWYQQKSSQAPKLLFHYYDKDFNNEADTPDNFQSRRPNTSFCFLDIRSPGLGDTAMYLCATSSIRPATDTQYFGPGTRLTVL.

The chain uses TRBV28 and TRBJ2-4; a weak D match, TRBD1 (6 bases). V lost 3 bases, J lost 3 bases, and 9 bases lay in between. Per germline, CDR1 MDHEN and CDR2 SYDVKM. CDR3 length equals 14 residues. CDR3 in DNA: TGTGCCAGCAGTTTTGAGGGGGACAAAAACATTCAGTACTTC. The encoded protein is CASSFEGDKNIQYF.

This clonotype has ten or more counts. V is TRBV4-1 and J is TRBJ1-2, with TRBD1 identical over 9 bases. Unmatched junction bases numbered 13, after V lost 0 bases and J lost 8 bases. Germline CDR1 and CDR2: MGHRA and YSYEKL. The CDR3 contains 17 residues. In DNA form, the CDR3 reads TGCGCCAGCAGCCAAGATAGTCAGGGACAGGGCATTGGGGGCTACACCTTC. This sequence encodes CASSQDSQGQGIGGYTF.

This clonotype was seen many times. The V and J genes are TRBV2 and TRBJ1-1, with 8 bases identical to TRBD1. Trimming at V came to 6 bases and at J to 3 bases, leaving 6 bases not matched to a gene. Looked up from germline, CDR1 is SNHLY and CDR2 is FYNNEI. CDR3 length: 14 amino acids. CDR3 in amino acids: CASSGQGKDTEAFF. The CDR3 region has the DNA TGTGCCAGCAGCGGACAGGGAAAAGACACTGAAGCTTTCTTT.

This clonotype was counted a few times. The rearrangement links TRBV5-1 to TRBJ2-3; no reliable D call. The V gene's germline CDR1 is SGHRS and CDR2 YFSETQ. There are 14 residues in the CDR3. The V end was cut by 0 bases, the J end by 1 base, with 6 bases between. The CDR3 spells CASSLGFRTDTQYF. The CDR3 coding sequence is TGCGCCAGCAGCTTGGGATTCCGCACAGATACGCAGTATTTT.

The J gene is TRBJ1-2, the V gene TRBV3-1, with D unclear. This CDR3 has 21 residues. V gave up 3 bases and J gave up 0 bases, with 29 bases separating them. In germline, CDR1 is LGHDT, CDR2 YNNKEL (reference sequence). CDR3 in DNA: TGTGCCAGCAGCCACCCCCCCCCGGAGGTGGATCACATTGAAGCTAACTATGGCTACACCTTC. It yields the protein CASSHPPPEVDHIEANYGYTF.

This clonotype has only a few counts. The chain recombines TRBV7-8 with TRBJ1-5; 11 bases are shared with TRBD1. The germline V gene encodes CDR1 SGHVS and CDR2 FQNEAQ. The CDR3 runs to 20 residues. V lost 5 bases to trimming and J lost 2 bases; unmatched junction nucleotides: 17. Written as DNA, the CDR3 is TGTGCCAGCAGCCGAAGCCGGACAGGGGGCGATGGTGGGCGCAATCAGCCCCAGCATTTT. Its translation is CASSRSRTGGDGGRNQPQHF.

This sequence joins TRBV29-1 and TRBJ2-5, with TRBD2 matching over 8 bases. The CDR3 covers 13 residues. The V gene's germline CDR1 is SQVTM and CDR2 ANQGSEA. V was clipped by 3 bases and J by 5 bases; unmatched bases: 5. The CDR3 protein is CSVDGGAKETQYF. CDR3 nucleotide sequence: TGCAGCGTTGACGGGGGGGCGAAGGAGACCCAGTACTTC.

This clonotype showed up just a few times. This chain joins TRBV4-2 and TRBJ1-5; no clear D gene. The V end was cut by 4 bases, the J end by 3 bases, with 22 bases between. CDR3 size: 18 residues. Germline V gene data show CDR1 as LGHNA and CDR2 as YNFKEQ. The CDR3 loop reads CASSLGKSAPGINQPQHF. The CDR3 DNA follows: TGTGCCAGCAGCCTTGGTAAGAGCGCCCCAGGCATCAATCAGCCCCAGCATTTT.

V usage is TRBV12-3 or TRBV12-4 and J usage is TRBJ2-1, with 9 bases aligning to TRBD2. The ends lost 6 bases at V and 2 bases at J; junction bases unmatched: 5. The CDR3 is 15 residues long. Here the CDR3 DNA reads TGTGCCAGCAGCCCTCTAGCGGGGCCCTACAATGAGCAGTTCTTC. Translation: CASSPLAGPYNEQFF.